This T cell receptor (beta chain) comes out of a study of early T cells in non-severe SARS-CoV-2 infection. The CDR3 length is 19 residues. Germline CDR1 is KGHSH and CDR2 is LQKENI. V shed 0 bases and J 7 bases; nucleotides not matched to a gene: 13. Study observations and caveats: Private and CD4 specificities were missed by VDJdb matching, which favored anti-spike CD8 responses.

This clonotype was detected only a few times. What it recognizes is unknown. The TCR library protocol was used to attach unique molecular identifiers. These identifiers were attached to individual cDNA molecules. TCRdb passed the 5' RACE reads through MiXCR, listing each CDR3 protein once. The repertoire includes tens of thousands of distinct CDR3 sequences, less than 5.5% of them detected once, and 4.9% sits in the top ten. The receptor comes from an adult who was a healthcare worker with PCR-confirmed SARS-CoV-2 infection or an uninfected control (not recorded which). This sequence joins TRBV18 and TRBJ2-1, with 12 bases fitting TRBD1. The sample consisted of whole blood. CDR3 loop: CASSPPLFEGQGAKNEQFF. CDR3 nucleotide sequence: TGTGCCAGCTCACCACCGTTATTCGAGGGACAGGGGGCGAAGAATGAGCAGTTCTTC. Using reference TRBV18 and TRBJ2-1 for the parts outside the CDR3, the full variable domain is NAGVMQNPRHLVRRRGQEARLRCSPMKGHSHVYWYRQLPEEGLKFMVYLQKENIIDESGMPKERFSAEFPKEGPSILRIQQVVRGDSAAYFCASSPPLFEGQGAKNEQFFGPGTRLTVL.